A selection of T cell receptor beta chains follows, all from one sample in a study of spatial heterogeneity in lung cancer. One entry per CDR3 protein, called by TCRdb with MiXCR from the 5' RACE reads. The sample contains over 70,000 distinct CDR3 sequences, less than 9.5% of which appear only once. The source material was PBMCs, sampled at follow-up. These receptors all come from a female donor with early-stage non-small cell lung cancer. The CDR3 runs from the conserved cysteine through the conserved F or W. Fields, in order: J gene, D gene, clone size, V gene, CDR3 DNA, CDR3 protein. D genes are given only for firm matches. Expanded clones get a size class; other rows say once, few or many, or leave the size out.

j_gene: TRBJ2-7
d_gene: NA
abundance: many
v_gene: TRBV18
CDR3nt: TGTGCCAGCTCACCATTCCCCCCGGGGACCGGAGTACGTGAGCAGTACTTC
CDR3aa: CASSPFPPGTGVREQYF

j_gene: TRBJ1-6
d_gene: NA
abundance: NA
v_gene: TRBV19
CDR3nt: TGTGCCAGTAGTATTCATTGGGACCCAACGATAACCCTCCACTTT
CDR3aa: CASSIHWDPTITLHF

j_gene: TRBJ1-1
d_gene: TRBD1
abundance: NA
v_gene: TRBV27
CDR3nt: TGTGCCAGCAGTTTTTTGGGACAGGGGGCGCGGCACACTGAAGCTTTCTTT
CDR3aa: CASSFLGQGARHTEAFF

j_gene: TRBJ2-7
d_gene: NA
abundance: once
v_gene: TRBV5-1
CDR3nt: TGCGCCAGCAGCCCAGTCCAGGGCCAGACGGGCGAGCAGTACTTC
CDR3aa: CASSPVQGQTGEQYF

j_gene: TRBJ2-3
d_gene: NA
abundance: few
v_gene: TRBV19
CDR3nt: TGTGCCAGTAGCCCTCAGGCAGGGACAGATACGCAGTATTTT
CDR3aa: CASSPQAGTDTQYF

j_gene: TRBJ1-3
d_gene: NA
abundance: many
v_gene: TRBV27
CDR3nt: TGTGCCAGCAGTCCCCTGGGCAGGCTGGGAAACACCATATATTTT
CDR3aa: CASSPLGRLGNTIYF

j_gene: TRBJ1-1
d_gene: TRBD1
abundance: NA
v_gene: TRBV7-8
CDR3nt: TGTGCCAGCAGCTCACTAAGGACAGGGGTGGGAGCTTTCTTT
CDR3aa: CASSSLRTGVGAFF

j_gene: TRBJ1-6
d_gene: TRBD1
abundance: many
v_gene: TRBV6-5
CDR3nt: TGTGCCAGCAGTTACGGTCGACAGGGGGAAGGTTCACCCCTCCACTTT
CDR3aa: CASSYGRQGEGSPLHF

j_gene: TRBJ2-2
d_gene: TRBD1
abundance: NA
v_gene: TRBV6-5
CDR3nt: TGTGCCAGCAGCCGACAGGGAACCCTGACCGGGGAGCTGTTTTTT
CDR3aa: CASSRQGTLTGELFF

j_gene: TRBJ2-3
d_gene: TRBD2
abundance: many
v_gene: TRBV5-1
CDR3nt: TGCGCCAGCAGGCCTAGCGGGACTTTCACAGATACGCAGTATTTT
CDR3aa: CASRPSGTFTDTQYF

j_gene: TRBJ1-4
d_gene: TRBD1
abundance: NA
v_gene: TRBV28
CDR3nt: TGTGCCAGCAGTCCCTCACCGGGACAGGGTAATGAAAAACTGTTTTTT
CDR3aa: CASSPSPGQGNEKLFF

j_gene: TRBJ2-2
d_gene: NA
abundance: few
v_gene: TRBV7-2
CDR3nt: TGTGCCAGCAGCTCCTCCCGTGGCGGGGAGCTGTTTTTT
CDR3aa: CASSSSRGGELFF

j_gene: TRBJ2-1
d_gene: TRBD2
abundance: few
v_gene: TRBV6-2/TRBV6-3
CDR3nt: TGTGCCAGCCTTCGCGGGGGTCTAACTGTTCGAGACAATGAGCAGTTCTTC
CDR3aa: CASLRGGLTVRDNEQFF

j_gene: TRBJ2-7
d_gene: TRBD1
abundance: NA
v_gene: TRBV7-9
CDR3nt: TGTGCCAGCAGCTCGACAGGGACATCCTACGAGCAGTACTTC
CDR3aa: CASSSTGTSYEQYF

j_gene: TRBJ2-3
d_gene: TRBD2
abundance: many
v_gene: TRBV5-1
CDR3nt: TGCGCCAGCAGCCCACTCTTTATGGGACTAGCGGGAACCACAGATACGCAGTATTTT
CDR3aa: CASSPLFMGLAGTTDTQYF

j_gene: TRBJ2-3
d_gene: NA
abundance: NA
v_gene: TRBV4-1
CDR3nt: TGCGCCAGCAGCCAAGATGAAAGGATTAGCACAGATACGCAGTATTTT
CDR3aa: CASSQDERISTDTQYF

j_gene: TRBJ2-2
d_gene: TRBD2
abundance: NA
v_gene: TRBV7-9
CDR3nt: TGTGCCAGCAGCTTATGGCTAGCGGGCGGGGAGCTGTTTTTT
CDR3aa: CASSLWLAGGELFF

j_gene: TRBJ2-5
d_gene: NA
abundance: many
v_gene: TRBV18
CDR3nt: TGTGCCAGCTCACCACCGGGCTCCCGGGAGACCCAGTACTTC
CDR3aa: CASSPPGSRETQYF

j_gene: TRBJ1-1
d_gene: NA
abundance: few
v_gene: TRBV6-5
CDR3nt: TGTGCCAGCAGCAGTCTTTACACTGAAGCTTTCTTT
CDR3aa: CASSSLYTEAFF

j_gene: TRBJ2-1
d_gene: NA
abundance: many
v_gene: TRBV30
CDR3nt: TGTGCCTGGAGTGTAGACTCGAGCTCCTACAATGAGCAGTTCTTC
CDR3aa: CAWSVDSSSYNEQFF

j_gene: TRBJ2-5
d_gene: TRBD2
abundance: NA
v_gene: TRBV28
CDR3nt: TGTGCCAGCAGCCCAAGGTTGGCGGGAGGGAGGGAGACCCAGTACTTC
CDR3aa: CASSPRLAGGRETQYF

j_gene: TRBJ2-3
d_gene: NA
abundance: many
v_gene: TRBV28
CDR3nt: TGTGCCAGCCGAGGCTGGGTGGCTACAGATACGCAGTATTTT
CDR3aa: CASRGWVATDTQYF

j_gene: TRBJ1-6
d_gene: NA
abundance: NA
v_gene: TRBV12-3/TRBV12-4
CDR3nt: TGTGCCAGCAGTTTAAGAGGGGGGAATTCACCCCTCCACTTT
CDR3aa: CASSLRGGNSPLHF

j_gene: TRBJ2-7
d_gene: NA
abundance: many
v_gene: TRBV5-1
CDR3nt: TGCGCCAGCAGCTTGGCCTTGGGCGACCGACCAGGCGAGCAGTACTTC
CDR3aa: CASSLALGDRPGEQYF

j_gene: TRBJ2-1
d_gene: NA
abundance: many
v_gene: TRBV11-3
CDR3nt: TGTGCCAGCAGCTCCACCGGCTCCTACAATGAGCAGTTCTTC
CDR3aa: CASSSTGSYNEQFF

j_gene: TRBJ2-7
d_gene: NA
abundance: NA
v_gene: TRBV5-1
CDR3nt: TGCGCCAGCACTCCCTACAGGGAGCCCCCCTACGAGCAGTACTTC
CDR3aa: CASTPYREPPYEQYF

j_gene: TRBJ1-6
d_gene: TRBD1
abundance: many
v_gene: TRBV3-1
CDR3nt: TGTGCCAGCAGCCAAGAGGACAGGGATAATTCACCCCTCCACTTT
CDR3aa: CASSQEDRDNSPLHF

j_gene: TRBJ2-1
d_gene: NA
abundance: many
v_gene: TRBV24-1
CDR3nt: TGTGCCACCAGTGCCGTATGGACTACCGACAATGAGCAGTTCTTC
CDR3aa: CATSAVWTTDNEQFF

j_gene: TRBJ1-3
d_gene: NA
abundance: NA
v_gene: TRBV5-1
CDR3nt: TGCGCCAGCAGTGGGGACGGCACCTCTTCTGGAAACACCATATATTTT
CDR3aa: CASSGDGTSSGNTIYF

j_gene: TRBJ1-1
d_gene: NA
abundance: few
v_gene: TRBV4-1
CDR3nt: TGCGCCAGCAGCCCGAATCAACCGGGGGAGGCTTTCTTT
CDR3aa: CASSPNQPGEAFF

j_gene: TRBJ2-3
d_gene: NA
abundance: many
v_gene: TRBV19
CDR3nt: TGTGCCAGTAGGAATTTTGCGGATACGCAGTATTTT
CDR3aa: CASRNFADTQYF

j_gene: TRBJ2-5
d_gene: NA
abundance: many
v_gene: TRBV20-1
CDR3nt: TGCAGTGCTAGTGTACGGGCGGGAGAGACCCAGTACTTC
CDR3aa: CSASVRAGETQYF

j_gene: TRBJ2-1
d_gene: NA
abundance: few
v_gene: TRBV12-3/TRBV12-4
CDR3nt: TGTGCCAGCTTCTTCGGGAATGAGCAGTTCTTC
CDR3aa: CASFFGNEQFF

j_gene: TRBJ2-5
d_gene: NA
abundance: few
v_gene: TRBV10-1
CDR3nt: TGCGCCAGTTCCCCGGGATCAGAGACCCAGTACTTC
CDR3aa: CASSPGSETQYF

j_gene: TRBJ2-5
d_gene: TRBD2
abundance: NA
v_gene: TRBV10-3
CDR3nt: TGTGCCATCAGCCGAGCGGGGCCTCAAGAGACCCAGTACTTC
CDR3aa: CAISRAGPQETQYF

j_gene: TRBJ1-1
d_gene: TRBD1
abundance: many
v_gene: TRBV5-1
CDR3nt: TGCGCCAGCAGCTCCGGACAGGGAGGGGGGACTGAAGCTTTCTTT
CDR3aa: CASSSGQGGGTEAFF

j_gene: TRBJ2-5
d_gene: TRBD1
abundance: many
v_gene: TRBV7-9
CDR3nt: TGTGCCAGCAGGACCGGGACAGTGCAAGAGACCCAGTACTTC
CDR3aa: CASRTGTVQETQYF

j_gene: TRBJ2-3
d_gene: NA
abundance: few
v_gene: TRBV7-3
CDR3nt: TGTGCCAGCAGCTCCGGACACTCCACAGATACGCAGTATTTT
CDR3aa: CASSSGHSTDTQYF

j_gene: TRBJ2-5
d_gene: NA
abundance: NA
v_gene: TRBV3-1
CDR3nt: TGTGCCAGCAGCCAAAACTATGGGAAAGAGACCCAGTACTTC
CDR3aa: CASSQNYGKETQYF

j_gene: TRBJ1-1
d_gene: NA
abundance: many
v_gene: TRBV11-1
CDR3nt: TGTGCCAGCAGCTTTCAGTACACTGAAGCTTTCTTT
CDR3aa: CASSFQYTEAFF

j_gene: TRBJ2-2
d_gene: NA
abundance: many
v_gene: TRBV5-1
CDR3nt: TGCGCCACCTCGAGGGGCGTTCTAGGAGGGAGCACTGGGGAGCTGTTTTTT
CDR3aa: CATSRGVLGGSTGELFF

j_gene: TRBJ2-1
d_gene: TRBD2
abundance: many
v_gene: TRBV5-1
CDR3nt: TGCGCCAGCAGCTTGCTAGCGGGAAGAAGGTACAATGAGCAGTTCTTC
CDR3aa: CASSLLAGRRYNEQFF

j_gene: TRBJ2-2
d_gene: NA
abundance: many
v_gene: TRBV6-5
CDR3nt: TGTGCCAGCAGTTACGACTCCTTCCCCGCGAACACCGGGGAGCTGTTTTTT
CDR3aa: CASSYDSFPANTGELFF

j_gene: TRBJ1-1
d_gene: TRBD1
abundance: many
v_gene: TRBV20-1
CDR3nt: TGCAGCGTTGGACAGGGGATTAACACTGAAGCTTTCTTT
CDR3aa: CSVGQGINTEAFF

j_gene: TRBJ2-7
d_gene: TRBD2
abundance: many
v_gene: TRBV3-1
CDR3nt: TGTGCCAGCAGCCTGGGACTAGCGGGTTCCTACGAGCAGTACTTC
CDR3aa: CASSLGLAGSYEQYF

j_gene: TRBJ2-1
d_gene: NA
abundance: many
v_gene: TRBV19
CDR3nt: TGTGCCAGTAGTACTCCCCAACTAGTGGGTGAGCAGTTCTTC
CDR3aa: CASSTPQLVGEQFF

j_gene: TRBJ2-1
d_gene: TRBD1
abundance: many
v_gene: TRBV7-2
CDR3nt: TGTGCCAGCAGCTCCCGGGACAGGGCAAGCAATGAGCAGTTCTTC
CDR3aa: CASSSRDRASNEQFF

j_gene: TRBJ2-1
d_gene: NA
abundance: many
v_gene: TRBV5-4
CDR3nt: TGTGCCAGCACCCCGGAGATAACCTACAATGAGCAGTTCTTC
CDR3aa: CASTPEITYNEQFF

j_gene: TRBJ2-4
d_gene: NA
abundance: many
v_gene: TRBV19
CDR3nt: TGTGCCAGTAGTATCGCGGTAGGGGTTGCTCAGTACTTC
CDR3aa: CASSIAVGVAQYF

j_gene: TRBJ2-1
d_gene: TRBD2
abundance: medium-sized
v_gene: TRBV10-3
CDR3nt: TGTGCCATCAGCCCGGGACTAGCGGTGGGGATCAATGAGCAGTTCTTC
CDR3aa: CAISPGLAVGINEQFF

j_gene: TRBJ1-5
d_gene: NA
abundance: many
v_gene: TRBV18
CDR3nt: TGTGCCAGCTCAGTCGGGGGTCAGCCCCAGCATTTT
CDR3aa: CASSVGGQPQHF

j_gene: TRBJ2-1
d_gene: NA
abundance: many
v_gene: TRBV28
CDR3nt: TGTGCCAGCTCTGTCGGGGGTGCCCCTTACAATGAGCAGTTCTTC
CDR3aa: CASSVGGAPYNEQFF

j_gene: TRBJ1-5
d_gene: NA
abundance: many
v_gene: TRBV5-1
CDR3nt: TGCGCCAGCAGCTTTGGAGGGCCCTATAGCAATCAGCCCCAGCATTTT
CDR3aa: CASSFGGPYSNQPQHF

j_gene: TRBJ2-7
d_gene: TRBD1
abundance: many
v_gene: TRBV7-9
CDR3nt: TGTGCCAGCAGCACCGGGACAGGGAGAGACTACGAGCAGTACTTC
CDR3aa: CASSTGTGRDYEQYF

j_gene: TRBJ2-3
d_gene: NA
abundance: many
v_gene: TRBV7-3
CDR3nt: TGTGCCAGCAGCTTATCGGGGCCGGGTACAGATACGCAGTATTTT
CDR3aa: CASSLSGPGTDTQYF

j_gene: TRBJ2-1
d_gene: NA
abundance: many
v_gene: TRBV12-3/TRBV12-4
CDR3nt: TGTGCCAGCACCCGGGACTGGAATGAGCAGTTCTTC
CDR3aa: CASTRDWNEQFF

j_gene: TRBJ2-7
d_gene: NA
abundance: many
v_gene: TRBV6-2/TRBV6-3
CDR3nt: TGTGCCAGCACCGACGACTACGAGCAGTACTTC
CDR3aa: CASTDDYEQYF

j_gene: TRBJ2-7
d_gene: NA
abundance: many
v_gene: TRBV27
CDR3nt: TGTGCCAGCAGTTCCCTAGGCGGGGACAGCGACGAGCAGTACTTC
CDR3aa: CASSSLGGDSDEQYF

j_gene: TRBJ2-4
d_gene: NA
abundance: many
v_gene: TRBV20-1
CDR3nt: TGCAGTGCTAGAGGACAGATCCAAAACATTCAGTACTTC
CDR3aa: CSARGQIQNIQYF